The present TCR beta chain was sequenced within a study of blood T cell repertoires in COVID-19. Trimming cost V 6 bases and J 5 bases, with 5 bases left between them. Germline assignment: CDR1 KGHSH and CDR2 LQKENI. This CDR3 is built from 11 residues. Measured with immunoSEQ multiplex PCR; TCRdb has only the in-frame clones, and not every one. The sample has roughly 250,000 clones, more than 70% seen once. Sequenced input: peripheral blood. This chain joins TRBV18 and TRBJ2-1; D is unclear. The receptor was isolated from a woman between 35 and 50 years old who had recovered from COVID-19. CDR3 bases: TGTGCCAGCTCTGGCAACAATGAGCAGTTCTTC. This sequence encodes CASSGNNEQFF.